This T cell receptor (beta chain) was identified in a study of breast tumors, draining lymph nodes, adjacent tissues. Breast cancer patients provided tissue from their axillary draining lymph nodes. Study-wide findings and caveats: Tumor TCR diversity was below lymph nodes but above nontumor tissue. The data were judged consistent with most tumor T cells coming from lymph node and expanding in tumor.

This clonotype was recorded many times. What it binds is unknown. TCRdb reanalysed the multiplex PCR reads using MiXCR and keeps one entry per CDR3 protein. The table has some 150,000 distinct CDR3 sequences, 33% seen once. Looked up from germline, CDR1 is GTSNPN and CDR2 is SVGIG (reference sequence). The CDR3 runs 14 residues. V shed 7 bases and J shed 4 bases, with 19 bases lying between them. This TCR was sampled from a female donor with breast cancer. Some clones in this sample may be carry-over from other donors' samples. The specimen was axillary lymph node tissue. The chain recombines TRBV30 with TRBJ1-2; D is perhaps TRBD1 (6 bases). CDR3 DNA: TGTGCCTACCACAGGGAAAGAATTCTCTATGGCTACACCTTC. It codes for CAYHRERILYGYTF.